These 5 T cell receptor beta chains came from one sample sequenced in a study of T cell responses to AZD1222 COVID-19 vaccine. Sequenced by immunoSEQ multiplex PCR; TCRdb stores in-frame clones only, minus some. In the table there are about 90,000 clones, 88% of which are singletons. The sample consisted of peripheral blood, taken on day 0 of AZD1222 vaccination. The receptors were gathered from an adult in good health.

This sequence joins TRBV3-1 (or the pseudogene TRBV3-2) and TRBJ1-1; TRBD1 matches at 7 bases. Trimming removed 5 bases from V and 4 bases from J; junction bases left unmatched: 7. CDR3 length: 14 amino acids. Per the germline V gene, CDR1 is LGHDT and CDR2 is YNNKEL (reference sequence). The CDR3 here is CASSSDRASTEAFF. CDR3 nucleotides: TGTGCCAGCAGCAGCGACAGGGCGAGCACTGAAGCTTTCTTT.

The CDR3 coding sequence is TGCAGCGCGGCCCAAATCAACACTGGGTCTGAAGCTTTCTTT. It specifies CSAAQINTGSEAFF. This chain links TRBV29-1 with TRBJ1-1; D gene uncertain. V was cut by 7 bases and J by 6 bases, with 21 bases left in between. Germline CDR1 and CDR2: SQVTM and ANQGSEA. CDR3 length equals 14 residues.

This chain uses TRBV11-2 with TRBJ1-1, with 7 bases that match TRBD1. The germline CDR1 and CDR2 sequences are SGHAT and FQNNGV. With V trimmed by 5 bases and J by 1 base, 7 bases remained unmatched. This CDR3 has 15 amino acids. CDR3 region: CASSLGDRSNTEAFF. In DNA form, the CDR3 reads TGTGCCAGCAGCCTTGGGGACAGATCGAACACTGAAGCTTTCTTT.

This CDR3 is CATSRALGLAGPGELFF. DNA for the CDR3: TGTGCCACCAGCAGAGCTCTAGGACTAGCGGGACCCGGGGAGCTGTTTTTT. The rearrangement uses TRBV15 and TRBJ2-2; 12 nucleotides match TRBD2. CDR3 length: 17 amino acids. Germline V lookup: CDR1 LNHNV, CDR2 YYDKDF (reference sequence). The trim removed 1 base at V and 6 bases at J, leaving 6 bases unmatched.

The chain links TRBV19 to TRBJ1-1, with 7 bases that match TRBD1. Looked up from germline, CDR1 is LNHDA and CDR2 is SQIVND (reference sequence). This CDR3 contains 14 residues. Trimming at V came to 6 bases and at J to 0 bases, leaving 4 bases not matched to a gene. The CDR3 DNA reads TGTGCCAGTAGCCGGACAGGATTGAACACTGAAGCTTTCTTT. Translated: CASSRTGLNTEAFF.